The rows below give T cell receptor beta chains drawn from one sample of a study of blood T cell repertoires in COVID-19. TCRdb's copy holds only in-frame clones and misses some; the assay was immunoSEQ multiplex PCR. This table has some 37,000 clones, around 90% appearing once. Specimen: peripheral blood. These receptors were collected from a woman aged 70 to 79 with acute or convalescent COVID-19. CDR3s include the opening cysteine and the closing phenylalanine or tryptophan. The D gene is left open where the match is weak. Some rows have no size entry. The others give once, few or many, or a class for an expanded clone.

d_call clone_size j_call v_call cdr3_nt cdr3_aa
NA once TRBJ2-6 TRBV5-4 TGTGCCAGCAGTTCCTCAGGGATGTCCGGGGCCAACGTCCTGACTTTC CASSSSGMSGANVLTF
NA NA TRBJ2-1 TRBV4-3 TGCGCCAGCAGCCAAGATGGCGGAAACAATGAGCAGTTCTTC CASSQDGGNNEQFF
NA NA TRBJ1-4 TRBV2 TGTGCCAGCATTCCTCCTAGGTTTGGAACTAATGAAAAACTGTTTTTT CASIPPRFGTNEKLFF
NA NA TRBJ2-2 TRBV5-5 TGTGCCAGCAGCACGAGGGGACATGACACCGGGGAGCTGTTTTTT CASSTRGHDTGELFF
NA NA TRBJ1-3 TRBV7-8 TGTGCCAGCAGCCCTCGACAAGGGAGCTCTGGAAACACCATATATTTT CASSPRQGSSGNTIYF
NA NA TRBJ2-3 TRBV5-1 TGCGCCAGCAGCTTGGCAGGGGGCACAGATACGCAGTATTTT CASSLAGGTDTQYF
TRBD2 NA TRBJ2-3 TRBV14 TGTGCCAGCAGCCTACTAAGAACGGGACTAGGCACAGATACGCAGTATTTT CASSLLRTGLGTDTQYF
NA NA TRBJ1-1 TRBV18 TGTGCCAGCTCACCAGGCCTGAACACTGAAGCTTTCTTT CASSPGLNTEAFF
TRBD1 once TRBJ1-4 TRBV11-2 TGTGCCAGCAGCTTAGGAGACAGGGTACGAGAAAAACTGTTTTTT CASSLGDRVREKLFF
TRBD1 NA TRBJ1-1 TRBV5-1 TGCGCCAGCAGCTCCAGGGGGCTACTGAACACTGAAGCTTTCTTT CASSSRGLLNTEAFF
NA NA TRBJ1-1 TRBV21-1 TGTGCCAGCAGCTCTCAGGGCGGCAGGCAGAACACTGAAGCTTTCTTT CASSSQGGRQNTEAFF
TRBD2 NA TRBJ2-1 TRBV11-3 TGTGCCAGCAGCTTTCCCGGGAGGGCCTTTGAGCAGTTCTTC CASSFPGRAFEQFF
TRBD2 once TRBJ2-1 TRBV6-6 TGTGCCAGCAGTCAAGCGGGAGGGGGGAATGAGCAGTTCTTC CASSQAGGGNEQFF
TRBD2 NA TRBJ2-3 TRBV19 TGTGCCAGTAGTATGGGAGGGTCGTCCACAGATACGCAGTATTTT CASSMGGSSTDTQYF
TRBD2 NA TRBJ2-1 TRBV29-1 TGCAGCGTAGATGGGACTAGCGGGAGTTTAGAAGAGCAGTTCTTC CSVDGTSGSLEEQFF
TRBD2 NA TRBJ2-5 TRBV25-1 TGTGCCAGCAGTGCCGGGACTAGCGGGGGAAAGACCCAGTACTTC CASSAGTSGGKTQYF
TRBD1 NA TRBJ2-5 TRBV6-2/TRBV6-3 TGTGCCAGCAGTTCGGGGGGACAGGGGGACGGGGAGACCCAGTACTTC CASSSGGQGDGETQYF
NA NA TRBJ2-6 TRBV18 TGTGCCAGCTCACCCTCGCGAAGCTCTGGGGCCAACGTCCTGACTTTC CASSPSRSSGANVLTF
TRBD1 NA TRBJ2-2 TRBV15 TGTGCCACCAGCAGAGAAGGGGGCGCGAACACCGGGGAGCTGTTTTTT CATSREGGANTGELFF
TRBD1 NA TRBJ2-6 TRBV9 TGTGCCAGCAGCCACCACCGGGACAGGGGGACGGGGGCCAACGTCCTGACTTTC CASSHHRDRGTGANVLTF
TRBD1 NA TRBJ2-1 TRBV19 TGTGCCAGTAGTATTTCGGGGACAGGAGCCTACAATGAGCAGTTCTTC CASSISGTGAYNEQFF
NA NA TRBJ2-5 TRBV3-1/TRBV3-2 TGTGCCAGCAGCCGAGCAGAGGGAGGTCTGGAGACCCAGTACTTC CASSRAEGGLETQYF